This T cell receptor (beta chain) came from a study of glioma-infiltrating T cells. Study-wide points: Gliomas, especially low-grade, showed above-expected tissue-blood divergence; non-neoplastic patients showed below.

Per the germline V gene, CDR1 is MNHNS and CDR2 is SASEGT. The CDR3 is 15 residues long. V lost 5 bases to trimming and J lost 10 bases, with 21 bases between them. TCR alpha and beta CDR3 regions were amplified from RNA using iRepertoire nested multiplex PCR. One-step reverse transcription and amplification started from around 100-400 ng of tissue mRNA or PBMC total RNA. Each CDR3 protein gets one entry after TCRdb re-called the multiplex PCR reads with MiXCR. The table shows roughly 200,000 distinct CDR3 sequences, with roughly two fifths occurring only once. This clonotype occurred many times. The antigen is not known.

Specimen: glioma tissue, nonneoplastic brain tissue, or PBMCs (not recorded which). The sequence derives from a human donor with low-grade glioma or glioblastoma, undergoing nonglioma brain surgery, or in good health (not recorded which). The chain has TRBV6-1 and TRBJ2-1; perhaps TRBD2 as D (5 bases). This chain's CDR3 is CASSPSNLAAREQFF. The CDR3 bases are TGTGCCAGCAGTCCCTCCAATCTAGCAGCGCGGGAGCAGTTCTTC.